This T cell receptor (beta chain) is drawn from a study of OX40 agonist ivuxolimab in advanced cancers. Study in general: Administration of intravenous ivuxolimab to patients occurred every 2 weeks at 0.01 to 10 mg/kg. Patients treated during dose escalation were battling hepatocellular carcinoma, melanoma, renal cell or head and neck cancer.

Study results and caveats: Some patients who did not respond also had low normalized T-cell clonal expansion. Fewer expanded clones were found on average in CD4+ than in CD8+ T cells.

Comment on this clone: Its antigen is not identified.

Clones were sequenced by immunoSEQ multiplex PCR, and TCRdb holds only the in-frame ones, with some missing. Of tens of thousands of clones in the sample, roughly nine tenths are singletons; the top ten hold approximately 0.99%. Trimming stripped 5 bases from V and 0 bases from J, with 10 bases between. This CDR3 has 15 residues. Germline loops: CDR1 MDHEN, CDR2 SYDVKM. The TCR originated in an adult with an advanced solid tumor such as melanoma, head and neck, liver or kidney cancer. The chain has TRBV28 and TRBJ1-4; perhaps TRBD1 as D (5 bases). The sequences come from CD4+ or CD8+ T cells sorted from blood, collected in a trial of the OX40 agonist ivuxolimab. DNA of the CDR3: TGTGCCAGCAGTCCTGCAGGGTCAACTAATGAAAAACTGTTTTTT. This sequence encodes CASSPAGSTNEKLFF. The entire variable domain, with the rest obtained from reference TRBV28 and TRBJ1-4, is as follows: DVKVTQSSRYLVKRTGEKVFLECVQDMDHENMFWYRQDPGLGLRLIYFSYDVKMKEKGDIPEGYSVSREKKERFSLILESASTNQTSMYLCASSPAGSTNEKLFFGSGTQLSVL.